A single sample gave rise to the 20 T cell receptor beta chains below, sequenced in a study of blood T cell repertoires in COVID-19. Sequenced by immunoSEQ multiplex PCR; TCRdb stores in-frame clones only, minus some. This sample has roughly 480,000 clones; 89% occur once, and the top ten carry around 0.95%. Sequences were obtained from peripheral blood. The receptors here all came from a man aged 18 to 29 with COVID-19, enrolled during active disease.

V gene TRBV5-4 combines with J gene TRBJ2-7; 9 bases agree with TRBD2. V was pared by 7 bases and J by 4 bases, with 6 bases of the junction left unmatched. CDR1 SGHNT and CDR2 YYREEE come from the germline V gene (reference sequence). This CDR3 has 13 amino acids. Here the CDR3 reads CASSSGIIYEQYF. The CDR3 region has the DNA TGTGCCAGCTCTAGCGGGATCATTTACGAGCAGTACTTC.

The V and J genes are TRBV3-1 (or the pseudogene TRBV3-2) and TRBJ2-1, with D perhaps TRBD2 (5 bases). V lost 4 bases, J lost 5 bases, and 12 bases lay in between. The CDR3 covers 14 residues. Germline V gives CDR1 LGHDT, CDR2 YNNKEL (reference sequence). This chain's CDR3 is CASSRRGSDNEQFF. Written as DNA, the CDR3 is TGTGCCAGCAGCCGCCGGGGTAGCGACAATGAGCAGTTCTTC.

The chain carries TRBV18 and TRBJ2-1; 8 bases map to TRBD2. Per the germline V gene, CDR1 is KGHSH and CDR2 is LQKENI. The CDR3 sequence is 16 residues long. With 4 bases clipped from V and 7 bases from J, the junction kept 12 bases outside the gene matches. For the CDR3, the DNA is TGTGCCAGCTCACTCAGGCCCCCCAGCGGGAGAAATGAGCAGTTCTTC. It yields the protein CASSLRPPSGRNEQFF.

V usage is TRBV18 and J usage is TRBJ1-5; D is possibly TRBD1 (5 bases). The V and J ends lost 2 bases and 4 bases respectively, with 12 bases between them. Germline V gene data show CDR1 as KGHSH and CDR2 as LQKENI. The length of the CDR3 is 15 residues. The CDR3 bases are TGTGCCAGCTCACCAGTGACGGACAAAAATCAGCCCCAGCATTTT. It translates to CASSPVTDKNQPQHF. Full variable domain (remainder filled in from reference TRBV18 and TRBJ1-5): NAGVMQNPRHLVRRRGQEARLRCSPMKGHSHVYWYRQLPEEGLKFMVYLQKENIIDESGMPKERFSAEFPKEGPSILRIQQVVRGDSAAYFCASSPVTDKNQPQHFGDGTRLSIL.

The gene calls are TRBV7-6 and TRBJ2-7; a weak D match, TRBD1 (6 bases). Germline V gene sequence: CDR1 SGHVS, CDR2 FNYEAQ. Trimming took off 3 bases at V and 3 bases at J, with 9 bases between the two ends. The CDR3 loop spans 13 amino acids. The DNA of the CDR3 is TGTGCCAGCAGCTTGGGACACATCTACGAGCAGTACTTC. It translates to CASSLGHIYEQYF.

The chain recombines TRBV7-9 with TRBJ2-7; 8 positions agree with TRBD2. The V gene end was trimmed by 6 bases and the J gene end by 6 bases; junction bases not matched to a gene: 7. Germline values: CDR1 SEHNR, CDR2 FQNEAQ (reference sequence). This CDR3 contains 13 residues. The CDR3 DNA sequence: TGTGCCAGCAGTTACAGCGGGAGTGGCGAGCAGTACTTC. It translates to CASSYSGSGEQYF.

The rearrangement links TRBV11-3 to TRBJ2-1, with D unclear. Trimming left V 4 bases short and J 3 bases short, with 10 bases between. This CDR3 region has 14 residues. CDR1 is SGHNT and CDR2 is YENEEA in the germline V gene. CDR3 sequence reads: CASSSQTGYNEQFF. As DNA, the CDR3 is TGTGCCAGCAGCTCCCAGACTGGCTACAATGAGCAGTTCTTC.

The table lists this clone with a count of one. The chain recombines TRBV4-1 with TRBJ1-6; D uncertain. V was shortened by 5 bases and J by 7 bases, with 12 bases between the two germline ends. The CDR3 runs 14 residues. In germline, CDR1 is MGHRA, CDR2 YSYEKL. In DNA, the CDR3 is TGCGCCAGCAGCTCACGGACGGGAAATTCACCCCTCCACTTT. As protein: CASSSRTGNSPLHF.

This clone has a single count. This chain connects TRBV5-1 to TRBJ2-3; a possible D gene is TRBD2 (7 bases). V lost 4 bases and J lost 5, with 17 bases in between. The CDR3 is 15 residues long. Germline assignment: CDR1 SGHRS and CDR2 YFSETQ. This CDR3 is CASSPDGGLGDTQYF. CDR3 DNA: TGCGCCAGCAGCCCGGACGGGGGGCTCGGAGATACGCAGTATTTT.

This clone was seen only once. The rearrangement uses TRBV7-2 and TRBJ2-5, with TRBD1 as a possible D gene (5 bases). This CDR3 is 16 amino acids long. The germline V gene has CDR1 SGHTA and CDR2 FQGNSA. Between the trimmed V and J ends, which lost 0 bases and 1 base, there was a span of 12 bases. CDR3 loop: CASSLAGAAIQETQYF. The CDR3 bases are TGTGCCAGCAGCTTAGCAGGGGCGGCAATCCAAGAGACCCAGTACTTC.

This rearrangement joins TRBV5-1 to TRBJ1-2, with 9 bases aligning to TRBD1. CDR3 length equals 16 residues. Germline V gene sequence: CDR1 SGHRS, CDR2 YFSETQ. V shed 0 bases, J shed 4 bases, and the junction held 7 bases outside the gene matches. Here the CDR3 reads CASSLGGTGLAYGYTF. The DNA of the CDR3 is TGCGCCAGCAGCTTGGGAGGGACAGGGTTGGCCTATGGCTACACCTTC.

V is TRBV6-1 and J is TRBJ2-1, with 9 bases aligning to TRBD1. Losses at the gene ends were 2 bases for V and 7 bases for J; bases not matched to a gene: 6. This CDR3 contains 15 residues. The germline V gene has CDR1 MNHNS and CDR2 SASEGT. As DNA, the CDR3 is TGTGCCAGCAGTGAATATGGGACAGGGAAGAATGAGCAGTTCTTC. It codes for CASSEYGTGKNEQFF.

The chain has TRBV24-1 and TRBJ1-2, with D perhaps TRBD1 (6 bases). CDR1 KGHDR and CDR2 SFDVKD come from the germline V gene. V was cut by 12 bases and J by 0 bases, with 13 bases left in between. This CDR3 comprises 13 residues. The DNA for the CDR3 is TGTGCCGCCAACGACAGGACTAACTATGGCTACACCTTC. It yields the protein CAANDRTNYGYTF.

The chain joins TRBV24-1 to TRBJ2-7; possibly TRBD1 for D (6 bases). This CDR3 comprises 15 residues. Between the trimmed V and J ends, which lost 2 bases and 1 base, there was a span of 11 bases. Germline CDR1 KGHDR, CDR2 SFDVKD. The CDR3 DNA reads TGTGCCACCAGTGATTCCGGACAGAGTTCCTACGAGCAGTACTTC. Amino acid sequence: CATSDSGQSSYEQYF.

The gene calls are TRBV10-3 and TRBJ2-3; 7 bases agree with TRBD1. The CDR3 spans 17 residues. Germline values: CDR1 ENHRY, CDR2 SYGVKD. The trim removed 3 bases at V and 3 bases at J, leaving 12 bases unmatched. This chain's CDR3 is CAISDPIRGSGTDTQYF. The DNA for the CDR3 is TGTGCCATCAGTGACCCAATCAGGGGGTCGGGGACAGATACGCAGTATTTT.

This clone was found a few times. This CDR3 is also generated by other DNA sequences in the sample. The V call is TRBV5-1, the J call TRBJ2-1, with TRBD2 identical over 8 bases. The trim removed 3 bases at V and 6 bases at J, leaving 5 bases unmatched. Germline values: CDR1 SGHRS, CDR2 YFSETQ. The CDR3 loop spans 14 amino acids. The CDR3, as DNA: TGCGCCAGCAGCTCCGGGGGGGCCGGCAATGAGCAGTTCTTC. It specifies CASSSGGAGNEQFF.

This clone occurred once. The CDR3 DNA reads TGTGCCAGCAGTTACCCTCACTGTCTCCTGGACAGTCCTTATAGCAATCAGCCCCAGCATTTT. Encoded protein: CASSYPHCLLDSPYSNQPQHF. The chain recombines TRBV27 with TRBJ1-5; maybe TRBD1 (6 bases). The CDR3 has 21 amino acids. V was trimmed by 4 bases and J by 0 bases, leaving 28 bases between them. Germline V gene sequence: CDR1 MNHEY, CDR2 SMNVEV (reference sequence).

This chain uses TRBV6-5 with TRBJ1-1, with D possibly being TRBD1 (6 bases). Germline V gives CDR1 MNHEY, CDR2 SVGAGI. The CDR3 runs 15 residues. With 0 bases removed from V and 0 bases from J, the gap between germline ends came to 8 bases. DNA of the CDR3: TGTGCCAGCAGTTACTCGCAGGGGCTGAACACTGAAGCTTTCTTT. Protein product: CASSYSQGLNTEAFF.

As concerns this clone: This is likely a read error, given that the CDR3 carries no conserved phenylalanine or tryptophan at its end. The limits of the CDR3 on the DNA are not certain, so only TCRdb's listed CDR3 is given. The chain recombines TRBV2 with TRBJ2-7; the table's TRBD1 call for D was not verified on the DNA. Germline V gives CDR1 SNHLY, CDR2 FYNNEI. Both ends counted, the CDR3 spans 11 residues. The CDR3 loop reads CASRSGTGVHL.

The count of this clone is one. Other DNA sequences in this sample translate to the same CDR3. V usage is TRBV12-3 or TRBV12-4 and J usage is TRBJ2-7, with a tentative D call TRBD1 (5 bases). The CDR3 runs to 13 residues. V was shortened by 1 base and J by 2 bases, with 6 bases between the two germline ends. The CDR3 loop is CASSLGRAYEQYF. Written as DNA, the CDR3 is TGTGCCAGCAGTTTAGGCAGGGCCTACGAGCAGTACTTC.